This T cell receptor beta chain came from a study of cytomegalovirus exposure and HLA in healthy donors. Findings of the study overall: The sole available immune exposure information was CMV serostatus.

As concerns this clone: The antigen is undetermined.

PCR amplification relied on 60 Vbeta primers (plus 13 Jbeta primers). Produced via immunoSEQ multiplex PCR; TCRdb's table is partial and in-frame only. The sample shows about 220,000 clones, over 65% of them seen only once. The CDR3 is made up of 14 amino acids. Trimming cost V 1 base and J 3 bases; bases outside gene matches: 0. Germline V CDR1 and CDR2: SGHRS, YFSETQ. The sequenced sample was PBMCs. This TCR derives from a man between 18 and 35 years old in good health and CMV-seronegative. The chain links TRBV5-1 to TRBJ2-5; 10 positions match TRBD2. The CDR3 sequence is CASSLTSGEETQYF. CDR3 DNA: TGCGCCAGCAGCTTGACTAGCGGGGAAGAGACCCAGTACTTC.